The 15 T cell receptor beta chains presented below share a single source sample, sequenced in a study of CD8 T cells in Susac syndrome. Reverse transcription of about 0.5 to 1 ug RNA used random hexamers. One entry per CDR3 protein results from TCRdb running MiXCR on the immunoSEQ multiplex PCR reads. The repertoire consists of about 200,000 distinct CDR3 sequences, with approximately 95% occurring once and the leading ten covering approximately 0.1%. The specimen sequenced was CD4+ T cells from PBMCs. The receptor source for this set is a human donor in good health.

V gene TRBV4-1 combines with J gene TRBJ2-2, with D hard to call. The CDR3 is 15 residues long. Trimming cost V 3 bases and J 1 base, with 9 bases left between them. The germline V gene has CDR1 MGHRA and CDR2 YSYEKL. The CDR3 coding sequence is TGCGCCAGCAGCCAGGGTTCCCTGAACACCGGGGAGCTGTTTTTT. Its protein product is CASSQGSLNTGELFF.

The V call is TRBV18, the J call TRBJ1-4; D remains ambiguous. The V gene lost 2 bases and the J gene lost 0 bases, with 4 bases spanning the gap. Germline CDR1 is KGHSH and CDR2 is LQKENI. This CDR3 region has 14 residues. The CDR3 DNA reads as TGTGCCAGCTCACCAGAGCCAACTAATGAAAAACTGTTTTTT. Protein product: CASSPEPTNEKLFF.

The chain carries TRBV15 and TRBJ2-7; possible D gene TRBD1, 6 bases. V was trimmed by 3 bases and J by 2 bases, leaving 11 bases between them. Germline V lookup: CDR1 LNHNV, CDR2 YYDKDF (reference sequence). This CDR3 comprises 14 residues. CDR3 in amino acids: CATSSIRGAYEQYF. The CDR3 DNA is TGTGCCACCAGCAGTATCAGGGGAGCCTACGAGCAGTACTTC.

The rearrangement uses TRBV7-2 and TRBJ2-3, with 11 bases fitting TRBD2. The CDR3 totals 15 residues. Trimming took 5 bases from V and 2 from J; bases not matched to a gene: 3. From germline, CDR1 is SGHTA and CDR2 FQGNSA. The CDR3 loop is CASSGSGGVTDTQYF. The CDR3 DNA reads TGTGCCAGCAGCGGTAGCGGGGGGGTCACAGATACGCAGTATTTT.

The chain carries TRBV23-1 and TRBJ2-7, with D possibly matching TRBD2 (6 bases). TRBV23-1 falls under the ORF class, with uncertain function. The CDR3 has 14 amino acids. V shed 9 bases and J shed 6 bases, with 21 bases lying between them. The CDR3 DNA follows: TGCGCCAGGGGAACAGCCGGGAGCAGTGGCGAGCAGTACTTC. This sequence encodes CARGTAGSSGEQYF.

This rearrangement joins TRBV5-4 to TRBJ1-6; the D gene is possibly TRBD1 (5 bases). The CDR3 runs to 14 residues. Germline CDR1 is SGHNT and CDR2 is YYREEE (reference sequence). The V gene lost 1 base and the J gene lost 9 bases, with 11 bases spanning the gap. The CDR3 bases are TGTGCCAGCAGCTTGAGGGACGGGCTTTCACCCCTCCACTTT. The encoded protein is CASSLRDGLSPLHF. Using reference TRBV5-4 and TRBJ1-6 for the parts outside the CDR3, the full variable domain is ETGVTQSPTHLIKTRGQQVTLRCSSQSGHNTVSWYQQALGQGPQFIFQYYREEENGRGNFPPRFSGLQFPNYSSELNVNALELDDSALYLCASSLRDGLSPLHFGNGTRLTVT.

This clonotype showed up just once. This sequence joins TRBV29-1 and TRBJ2-6, with unresolved D. Germline-derived CDR1 and CDR2 are SQVTM and ANQGSEA. The CDR3 has 13 amino acids. V lost 5 bases and J 0 bases, leaving 5 bases between the germline ends. The DNA of the CDR3 is TGCAGCGTTCAACTCTCTGGGGCCAACGTCCTGACTTTC. It yields the protein CSVQLSGANVLTF.

The genes are TRBV20-1 and TRBJ1-5, with 8 bases identical to TRBD1. CDR1 DFQATT and CDR2 SNEGSKA come from the germline V gene (reference sequence). There are 14 residues in the CDR3. The V segment lost 7 bases and the J segment 1 base; nucleotides outside the gene matches: 6. CDR3 coding DNA: TGCAGTGTGACGACAGGGGTCAGCAATCAGCCCCAGCATTTT. Protein sequence: CSVTTGVSNQPQHF.

The chain recombines TRBV4-3 with TRBJ2-1; D gene unclear. V lost 7 bases and J lost 7, with 14 bases in between. The CDR3 totals 13 residues. Germline V gene data show CDR1 as LGHNA and CDR2 as YSLEER. The CDR3 sequence is CASIVHGWNEQFF. The DNA of the CDR3 is TGCGCCAGCATTGTACACGGGTGGAATGAGCAGTTCTTC.

V gene TRBV29-1 combines with J gene TRBJ1-1; D is possibly TRBD1 (5 bases). The CDR3 extends over 14 amino acids. V shed 3 bases and J shed 3 bases, with 14 bases lying between them. The germline gives CDR1 SQVTM, CDR2 ANQGSEA. CDR3 loop: CSVDLMGGDTEAFF. The CDR3 DNA sequence: TGCAGCGTTGATCTTATGGGGGGGGACACTGAAGCTTTCTTT.

V usage is TRBV30 and J usage is TRBJ2-1, with 7 bases matching TRBD2. Germline loops: CDR1 GTSNPN, CDR2 SVGIG (reference sequence). V lost 4 bases to trimming and J lost 10 bases; unmatched junction nucleotides: 13. The CDR3 contains 14 residues. The CDR3 DNA follows: TGTGCCTGGACCCCGGGGCTGGGGGGGGTCGAGCAGTTCTTC. Amino acids: CAWTPGLGGVEQFF.

V usage is TRBV3-1 and J usage is TRBJ2-1; 14 nucleotides agree with TRBD2. Germline V gives CDR1 LGHDT, CDR2 YNNKEL (reference sequence). Trimming took 4 bases from V and 9 from J; bases not matched to a gene: 8. The CDR3 totals 16 residues. Here the CDR3 DNA reads TGTGCCAGCAGCCCTGGGACTAGCGGGAGATCAAGTGAGCAGTTCTTC. It translates to CASSPGTSGRSSEQFF.

The gene calls are TRBV29-1 and TRBJ2-2, with D unclear. CDR3 length: 14 amino acids. V lost 6 bases and J 0 bases, leaving 11 bases between the germline ends. Germline V gene lookup returns CDR1 SQVTM and CDR2 ANQGSEA. The CDR3 nucleotides are TGCAGCGTCGGAAGTGGTCCGAACACCGGGGAGCTGTTTTTT. Translation: CSVGSGPNTGELFF.

Remarks on this clonotype: An end of the junction differs from the germline gene, which may be a read error. The CDR3 protein is CASSLGYGTVNTGELFF. CDR3 DNA: TGTGCTAGCAGCTTAGGATATGGGACAGTGAACACCGGGGAGCTGTTTTTT. The rearrangement joins TRBV7-7 to TRBJ2-2; TRBD1 matches at 7 bases. From germline, CDR1 is SSHAT and CDR2 FNYEAQ (reference sequence). The CDR3 covers 17 residues.

A single count supports this clonotype. The chain uses TRBV29-1 and TRBJ2-7; 9 nucleotides agree with TRBD1. CDR1 SQVTM and CDR2 ANQGSEA come from the germline V gene. The CDR3 loop spans 13 amino acids. Trimming removed 4 bases from V and 6 bases from J; junction bases left unmatched: 7. CDR3 residues: CSVAGQGKGEQYF. Here the CDR3 DNA reads TGCAGCGTTGCAGGACAGGGGAAGGGCGAGCAGTACTTC.